Listed below are T cell receptor beta chains from one sample, sequenced in a study of vaccination and CD4 T cells after COVID-19. No antigen is known for these receptors. From the PCR reads, TCRdb called clonotypes with MiXCR, one entry per CDR3 protein. The sample carries about 25,000 distinct CDR3 sequences, around 48% recorded once. Sample: CD4+ T cells from blood, cultured in vitro. The receptors shown here come from a human donor who had recovered from COVID-19. Both conserved end residues are part of each CDR3. A D gene is named only where the DNA matches it firmly. Size tells how often a clone was seen (once, few, many) or the class of an expanded clone, and some rows leave it out.

CDR3 | DNA | length | V | size | D | J
CASSPRPGQGSAGNTIYF | TGTGCCAGCAGCCCACGCCCGGGACAGGGGAGCGCTGGAAACACCATATATTTT | 18 | TRBV7-6 | few | TRBD1 | TRBJ1-3
CASSSEGQMTNSPLHF | TGTGCCAGCAGCTCAGAGGGACAGATGACTAATTCACCCCTCCACTTT | 16 | TRBV7-8 | . | TRBD1 | TRBJ1-6
CASSLVGGSYEQYF | TGTGCCAGCAGCTTAGTTGGCGGCTCCTACGAGCAGTACTTC | 14 | TRBV11-2 | . | . | TRBJ2-7
CSAPQGEAGGVPNEQFF | TGCAGTGCTCCCCAGGGGGAAGCGGGGGGAGTACCCAATGAGCAGTTCTTC | 17 | TRBV20-1 | few | TRBD2 | TRBJ2-1
CASGGWGLGTDEQFF | TGTGCCAGCGGAGGGTGGGGACTAGGCACCGATGAGCAGTTCTTC | 15 | TRBV25-1 | . | TRBD2 | TRBJ2-1
CSAARSGRETQYF | TGCAGTGCCGCCCGGTCAGGTCGGGAGACCCAGTACTTC | 13 | TRBV20-1 | . | . | TRBJ2-5
CASSPGLVLRTSPLHF | TGTGCCAGCAGCCCGGGACTCGTCCTGCGGACCTCACCCCTCCACTTT | 16 | TRBV7-9 | few | . | TRBJ1-6
CASRNTGGNQPQHF | TGTGCCAGCAGAAATACGGGCGGCAATCAGCCCCAGCATTTT | 14 | TRBV27 | . | . | TRBJ1-5
CASSQGRTTHYGYTF | TGCGCCAGCAGCCAAGGTCGAACAACTCACTATGGCTACACCTTC | 15 | TRBV4-1 | . | . | TRBJ1-2
CASSSPRDYQETQYF | TGTGCCAGCAGTTCCCCCCGGGACTACCAAGAGACCCAGTACTTC | 15 | TRBV27 | . | . | TRBJ2-5
CSAPGTAGLYGYTF | TGCAGTGCGCCCGGGACAGCGGGCCTCTATGGCTACACCTTC | 14 | TRBV20-1 | . | TRBD1 | TRBJ1-2
CSATGATNSPLHF | TGCAGTGCGACAGGGGCGACTAATTCACCCCTCCACTTT | 13 | TRBV20-1 | . | TRBD1 | TRBJ1-6
CASRRLAGGPTYNEQFF | TGTGCCAGCAGGAGACTAGCGGGAGGGCCGACGTACAATGAGCAGTTCTTC | 17 | TRBV2 | few | TRBD2 | TRBJ2-1
CASSPGLAPTGELFF | TGTGCCAGCTCACCGGGATTAGCGCCTACCGGGGAGCTGTTTTTT | 15 | TRBV18 | once | . | TRBJ2-2
CASSQSPGADTQYF | TGTGCCAGCAGCCAATCGCCGGGGGCAGATACGCAGTATTTT | 14 | TRBV4-2 | . | . | TRBJ2-3
CASSSTVLSYEQYF | TGTGCCAGCAGTTCGACGGTTCTCTCCTACGAGCAGTACTTC | 14 | TRBV12-3/TRBV12-4 | . | . | TRBJ2-7
CASSPRDRGLYQPQHF | TGTGCCAGCAGTCCCCGGGACAGGGGTCTGTATCAGCCCCAGCATTTT | 16 | TRBV12-3/TRBV12-4 | . | TRBD1 | TRBJ1-5
CASSARTAGVYEQYF | TGTGCCAGCAGCGCAAGGACGGCGGGGGTCTACGAGCAGTACTTC | 15 | TRBV7-3 | . | TRBD2 | TRBJ2-7